Presented here are 19 T cell receptor beta chains from one specimen sequenced in a study of blood T cells in healthy people across ages. A second about 6 to 11 cycle PCR used barcoded and J-beta primers. TCRdb re-analysed the 5' RACE reads in MiXCR, keeping a single row per CDR3 protein. The data contain around 1,700,000 distinct CDR3 sequences, under 30% of them singletons. The source material was blood. The receptors originated from a woman between 25 and 40 years old in good health.

This clonotype was counted a few times. V and J are TRBV29-1 and TRBJ2-1, with 8 bases fitting TRBD2. The CDR3 contains 13 residues. Per the germline V gene, CDR1 is SQVTM and CDR2 is ANQGSEA. V shed 4 bases and J 3 bases; nucleotides not matched to a gene: 2. CDR3 bases: TGCAGCGTTGGAAGCGGGGGCTACAATGAGCAGTTCTTC. This sequence encodes CSVGSGGYNEQFF.

This clonotype was counted a few times. V and J are TRBV3-1 and TRBJ2-1, with 10 bases fitting TRBD2. Unmatched junction bases numbered 9, after V lost 6 bases and J lost 4 bases. CDR3 length equals 16 residues. Germline assignment: CDR1 LGHDT and CDR2 YNNKEL (reference sequence). This CDR3 reads CASRLGLAGAYNEQFF. CDR3 bases: TGTGCCAGCAGATTGGGGCTAGCGGGGGCTTACAATGAGCAGTTCTTC.

This chain joins TRBV3-1 and TRBJ1-2; possible D gene TRBD1, 5 bases. CDR1 is LGHDT, CDR2 YNNKEL, per germline (reference sequence). Trimming shortened V by 1 base and J by 4 bases, and 13 bases separated the two germline ends. The CDR3 loop spans 15 amino acids. The CDR3 here is CASSQGVQETYGYTF. The CDR3 bases are TGTGCCAGCAGCCAAGGGGTACAGGAGACCTATGGCTACACCTTC.

In its sample, this clonotype was seen many times. This chain links TRBV20-1 with TRBJ2-3, with a weak D call TRBD2 (6 bases). CDR3 length equals 13 residues. Between the trimmed V and J ends, which lost 3 bases and 5 bases, there was a span of 12 bases. Germline CDR1 is DFQATT and CDR2 is SNEGSKA (reference sequence). The CDR3 sequence: CSARLQEGDTQYF. CDR3 DNA sequence: TGCAGTGCTAGGCTCCAGGAGGGAGATACGCAGTATTTT.

This sequence joins TRBV7-2 and TRBJ2-5; D gene ambiguous. The germline V and J ends were trimmed by 5 bases and 11 bases, with 18 bases remaining between them. Germline V gives CDR1 SGHTA, CDR2 FQGNSA. This CDR3 spans 13 amino acids. The CDR3 loop is CASSPTQRNEQYF. Written as DNA, the CDR3 is TGTGCCAGCAGCCCAACCCAACGCAATGAGCAGTACTTC. The full variable domain, its missing parts supplied by reference TRBV7-2 and TRBJ2-5, is GAGVSQSPSNKVTEKGKDVELRCDPISGHTALYWYRQSLGQGLEFLIYFQGNSAPDKSGLPSDRFSAERTGGSVSTLTIQRTQQEDSAVYLCASSPTQRNEQYFGPGTRLLVL.

As to this clonotype: One end of the junction varies from germline; a read error may be responsible. This chain uses TRBV4-1 with TRBJ2-1; D unclear. CDR3 length: 15 amino acids. Germline V gene sequence: CDR1 MGHRA, CDR2 YSYEKL. The CDR3, as DNA: TGCGCCAGCAGCCAAGTGGCAACAGTCTACAGTGAGCAGTTCTTC. This encodes CASSQVATVYSEQFF.

Concerning this clonotype itself: A read error may be the cause here, since a much bigger clone is one base away. The rearrangement links TRBV5-1 to TRBJ1-5; no reliable D call. This CDR3 is 15 amino acids long. Trimming took off 4 bases at V and 2 bases at J, with 13 bases between the two ends. Per germline, CDR1 SGHRS and CDR2 YFSETQ. Here the CDR3 reads CASSPGRNGNQPQHF. Written as DNA, the CDR3 is TGCGCCAGCAGCCCAGGACGCAACGGCAATCAGCCCCAGCATTTT.

V is TRBV20-1 and J is TRBJ2-1; the D gene is possibly TRBD2 (5 bases). Germline assignment: CDR1 DFQATT and CDR2 SNEGSKA (reference sequence). CDR3 length: 14 amino acids. V gave up 3 bases and J gave up 10 bases, with 19 bases separating them. Here the CDR3 DNA reads TGCAGTGCTAGGGGTTTCCTCGGGGTTCGGGAGCAGTTCTTC. Its protein is CSARGFLGVREQFF.

This rearrangement joins TRBV11-2 to TRBJ2-1; tentatively, D is TRBD2 (6 bases). This CDR3 region has 16 residues. Germline loops: CDR1 SGHAT, CDR2 FQNNGV. The V end was cut by 3 bases, the J end by 0 bases, with 12 bases between. CDR3 DNA: TGTGCCAGCAGCTTCACAGCGGGTAGCTCCTACAATGAGCAGTTCTTC. Translated, it gives CASSFTAGSSYNEQFF.

This rearrangement joins TRBV7-2 to TRBJ2-7; TRBD2 matches at 7 bases. The CDR3 has 15 residues. CDR1 is SGHTA and CDR2 is FQGNSA in the germline V gene. Trimming removed 2 bases from V and 3 bases from J; junction bases left unmatched: 7. DNA for the CDR3: TGTGCCAGCAGCTTACAAACGGGGGGTGTCTACGAGCAGTACTTC. As protein: CASSLQTGGVYEQYF.

This chain joins TRBV29-1 and TRBJ2-2, with D unclear. The CDR3 spans 13 residues. Trimming took off 4 bases at V and 1 base at J, with 7 bases between the two ends. In germline, CDR1 is SQVTM, CDR2 ANQGSEA. The CDR3 DNA reads as TGCAGCGTTGCAGTGATGAACACCGGGGAGCTGTTTTTT. As protein: CSVAVMNTGELFF.

The V and J genes are TRBV30 and TRBJ2-7, with D uncertain. V lost 3 bases, J lost 0 bases, and 15 bases lay in between. This CDR3 spans 15 amino acids. The germline CDR1 and CDR2 sequences are GTSNPN and SVGIG (reference sequence). CDR3 nucleotides: TGTGCCTGGAGGTTATACGGCTCAAGCTCCTACGAGCAGTACTTC. It codes for CAWRLYGSSSYEQYF.

The chain couples TRBV7-2 to TRBJ2-3, with D uncertain. The CDR3 is 15 residues long. The V gene lost 1 base and the J gene lost 6 bases, with 14 bases spanning the gap. Germline loops: CDR1 SGHTA, CDR2 FQGNSA. CDR3 region: CASSLVSRSGDTQYF. The CDR3 coding sequence is TGTGCCAGCAGCTTAGTTTCACGCAGTGGGGATACGCAGTATTTT.

As concerns this clonotype: This clone may be a read error of a much larger clone one base away. V and J are TRBV10-3 and TRBJ2-7, with 9 bases fitting TRBD2. Germline V gene sequence: CDR1 ENHRY, CDR2 SYGVKD. The CDR3 contains 14 residues. V gave up 6 bases and J gave up 6 bases; unmatched junction bases: 9. CDR3 sequence: CAIRGSSGRSEQYF. The CDR3 nucleotides read TGTGCCATCAGGGGGAGTAGCGGGAGATCCGAGCAGTACTTC.

This clonotype has at least ten counts. CDR3 amino acids: CSARDVRDSYNEQFF. Here the CDR3 DNA reads TGCAGTGCTAGAGATGTGCGGGACTCCTACAATGAGCAGTTCTTC. The rearrangement uses TRBV20-1 and TRBJ2-1; a weak D match, TRBD2 (6 bases). The CDR3 runs to 15 residues. V lost 0 bases and J lost 0, with 9 bases in between. Germline CDR1 is DFQATT and CDR2 is SNEGSKA (reference sequence).

The rearrangement joins TRBV12-5 to TRBJ1-5; TRBD1 is a possible D gene (6 bases). From germline, CDR1 is LGHNT and CDR2 FRNRAP. V gave up 1 base and J gave up 2 bases, with 9 bases separating them. The CDR3 covers 15 residues. Here the CDR3 DNA reads TGTGCTAGTGGTTTGGACAGGGTCGGCAATCAGCCCCAGCATTTT. It translates to CASGLDRVGNQPQHF. The whole variable domain, remainder taken from reference TRBV12-5 and TRBJ1-5, is DARVTQTPRHKVTEMGQEVTMRCQPILGHNTVFWYRQTMMQGLELLAYFRNRAPLDDSGMPKDRFSAEMPDATLATLKIQPSEPRDSAVYFCASGLDRVGNQPQHFGDGTRLSIL.

This clonotype was counted only a few times. The rearrangement uses TRBV5-1 and TRBJ2-5, with 10 positions matching TRBD2. CDR3 length: 18 amino acids. After removal of 1 base from V and 4 bases from J, the junction contained 13 bases not matched to a gene. Germline CDR1 reads SGHRS; CDR2 reads YFSETQ. The DNA for the CDR3 is TGCGCCAGCAGCTTGTCCAGCGGGGGGGCCGCTTTGGGAGAGACCCAGTACTTC. Its protein is CASSLSSGGAALGETQYF. The entire variable domain, with the rest obtained from reference TRBV5-1 and TRBJ2-5, is as follows: KAGVTQTPRYLIKTRGQQVTLSCSPISGHRSVSWYQQTPGQGLQFLFEYFSETQRNKGNFPGRFSGRQFSNSRSEMNVSTLELGDSALYLCASSLSSGGAALGETQYFGPGTRLLVL.

The chain couples TRBV12-3 or TRBV12-4 to TRBJ1-5; 11 bases line up with TRBD1. V gave up 7 bases and J gave up 6 bases; unmatched junction bases: 11. This CDR3 region has 16 residues. The CDR3 here is CASIYSGTGGSQPQHF. The CDR3 nucleotides are TGTGCCAGCATTTACTCCGGGACAGGGGGAAGTCAGCCCCAGCATTTT.

For this clonotype: Being one base from a much bigger clone, this may be a read error. The chain carries TRBV4-1 and TRBJ1-1, with D maybe TRBD1 (5 bases). The CDR3 consists of 15 residues. Germline loops: CDR1 MGHRA, CDR2 YSYEKL. Here the CDR3 DNA reads TGCGTCAGCAGCCCTGGGGGGGAAATGAACACTGAAGCTTTCTTT. It codes for CVSSPGGEMNTEAFF.